A selection of T cell receptor beta chains follows, all from one sample in a study of blood T cell repertoires in COVID-19. The repertoire was sequenced with immunoSEQ multiplex PCR; TCRdb's copy has only in-frame clones and lacks some. In the table there are around 80,000 clones, over 65% of which are singletons. Source material: peripheral blood. The receptors originated from a man aged 50-60 years with active or convalescent COVID-19. Both conserved end residues are part of each CDR3. D genes are given only for firm matches. The listing skips clone size in some rows; elsewhere it reads once, few, many or a size class.

clone_size,v_call,j_call,d_call,cdr3_nt,cdr3_aa
once,TRBV6-1,TRBJ1-2,TRBD1,TGTGCCAGCATGGGGACAGGGGTGATTTACGATGGCTACACCTTC,CASMGTGVIYDGYTF
.,TRBV6-2/TRBV6-3,TRBJ2-2,TRBD2,TGTGCCAGCAGTTACCCGGGACTAGCGTTTGCCGGGGAGCTGTTTTTT,CASSYPGLAFAGELFF
.,TRBV19,TRBJ2-5,TRBD1,TGTGCCAGTAGTATGCCTAACCGGGACAGGCGACAAGAGACCCAGTACTTC,CASSMPNRDRRQETQYF
.,TRBV5-1,TRBJ1-3,TRBD1,TGCGCCAGCGGGGGACAGGTGGGAAACACCATATATTTT,CASGGQVGNTIYF
.,TRBV6-2/TRBV6-3,TRBJ2-5,.,TGTGCCAGCAGTTACCCCACCAGGTCCCTTAGGGAGACCCAGTACTTC,CASSYPTRSLRETQYF
.,TRBV7-9,TRBJ1-2,.,TGTGCCAGCAGCTTACCGGCAGGGGTGGTCGGCTACACCTTC,CASSLPAGVVGYTF
.,TRBV9,TRBJ2-3,TRBD2,TGTGCCAGCAGCGGCTCGTTAGTAGCGGGGGGGCGGGGCACAGATACGCAGTATTTT,CASSGSLVAGGRGTDTQYF
.,TRBV6-4,TRBJ2-1,.,TGTGCCAGCAGTGACTCGGGCGTCGGCAATGAGCAGTTCTTC,CASSDSGVGNEQFF
.,TRBV5-6,TRBJ2-3,TRBD1,TGTGCCAGCAGCACAGAGACAGGGGGAAGCACAGATACGCAGTATTTT,CASSTETGGSTDTQYF
.,TRBV11-2,TRBJ1-1,.,TGTGCCAGCACCATACGCGGTTTCTTT,CASTIRGFF
.,TRBV29-1,TRBJ1-6,TRBD1,TGCAGCGTTGGGTCGGACAGGGATAATTCACCCCTCCACTTT,CSVGSDRDNSPLHF